The 17 T cell receptor beta chains below were found in one sample sequenced in a study of T cells in Graves' hyperthyroidism and ophthalmopathy. Using RNA transcripts as the source, TCR beta CDR3 regions were amplified. First-round RT-PCR targeting the TCR CDR3 was performed with the HTBI primer set. TCRdb used MiXCR to reprocess the multiplex PCR reads, holding one entry per CDR3 protein. The sample lists 200,000 to 250,000 distinct CDR3 sequences, roughly 18% seen once, with roughly 50% in the top ten. Material: blood. These receptors were collected from a man aged 50 or older with Graves' hyperthyroidism.

This clonotype was picked up many times. V usage is TRBV7-2 and J usage is TRBJ1-1, with TRBD1 matching 7 bases. CDR1 and CDR2 (germline): SGHTA, FQGNSA. The V and J ends lost 6 bases and 5 bases, in that order; junction bases with no gene match: 6. The CDR3 sequence is 13 residues long. In DNA form, the CDR3 reads TGTGCCAGCAGTCGAGACAGGGTAACTGAAGCTTTCTTT. This encodes CASSRDRVTEAFF.

This chain joins TRBV28 and TRBJ2-7, with 11 positions matching TRBD2. The germline V gene encodes CDR1 MDHEN and CDR2 SYDVKM. The CDR3 covers 15 residues. Trimming took 3 bases from V and 4 from J; bases not matched to a gene: 5. The CDR3 is CASSLASGRRYEQYF. CDR3 bases: TGTGCCAGCAGTTTGGCTAGCGGGAGGAGGTACGAGCAGTACTTC.

This clonotype was recorded many times. The chain combines TRBV12-3 or TRBV12-4 with TRBJ1-4, with TRBD1 matching 12 bases. The CDR3 spans 16 residues. V was clipped by 6 bases and J by 7 bases; unmatched bases: 9. The CDR3 sequence is CASRAGTGGVGEKLFF. The DNA for the CDR3 is TGTGCCAGCAGAGCCGGGACAGGGGGCGTAGGTGAAAAACTGTTTTTT.

In this sample, this clonotype turned up many times. The J gene is TRBJ2-1, the V gene TRBV11-2; 10 bases match TRBD1. The CDR3 length is 15 residues. The ends lost 5 bases at V and 4 bases at J; junction bases unmatched: 5. From germline, CDR1 is SGHAT and CDR2 FQNNGV. The CDR3 nucleotides are TGTGCCAGCAGCCGGGACAGGGGTGATTACAATGAGCAGTTCTTC. This sequence encodes CASSRDRGDYNEQFF.

This clonotype was detected only a few times. This chain links TRBV5-1 with TRBJ1-1; 10 nucleotides match TRBD1. The CDR3 is made up of 14 amino acids. V lost 0 bases to trimming and J lost 8 bases; unmatched junction nucleotides: 4. Germline values: CDR1 SGHRS, CDR2 YFSETQ. CDR3 residues: CASSLDGTGDEAFF. The CDR3 coding sequence is TGCGCCAGCAGCTTGGATGGGACAGGGGACGAAGCTTTCTTT.

Worth noting for this clonotype: This may come from a read error, since a much larger clone is one base off. The CDR3 DNA is TGTGCCATCCGTGACTCCGGGGGACGGGAAGAGACCCAGTACTTC. This sequence encodes CAIRDSGGREETQYF. The rearrangement links TRBV10-3 to TRBJ2-5, with D possibly matching TRBD2 (6 bases). The CDR3 runs to 15 residues. Germline loops: CDR1 ENHRY, CDR2 SYGVKD.

The chain links TRBV4-1 to TRBJ2-7; TRBD1 might be the D (6 bases). The V gene lost 1 base and the J gene lost 11 bases, with 24 bases spanning the gap. From germline, CDR1 is MGHRA and CDR2 YSYEKL. The CDR3 is made up of 16 amino acids. Here the CDR3 reads CASSQGERGTGNLKYF. Written as DNA, the CDR3 is TGCGCCAGCAGCCAAGGAGAGAGGGGGACCGGGAATTTGAAGTACTTC.

This clonotype came up many times. CDR3 loop: CASSLKAGDGSYEQYF. The DNA of the CDR3 is TGTGCCAGCAGCTTAAAAGCAGGGGACGGCTCCTACGAGCAGTACTTC. The chain links TRBV7-2 to TRBJ2-7; TRBD1 might be the D (6 bases). The germline V gene has CDR1 SGHTA and CDR2 FQGNSA. Between the trimmed V and J ends, which lost 2 bases and 0 bases, there was a span of 14 bases. This CDR3 spans 16 amino acids.

The chain links TRBV20-1 to TRBJ1-2; 9 bases line up with TRBD1. CDR1 DFQATT and CDR2 SNEGSKA come from the germline V gene (reference sequence). J lost 4 bases, V lost 4 bases, and 10 bases had no gene match. The CDR3 is made up of 15 amino acids. CDR3 DNA sequence: TGCAGTGCTACCACAGGGGGCGCGTTCGGCTATGGCTACACCTTC. Amino acid sequence: CSATTGGAFGYGYTF.

This clonotype occurred many times. This rearrangement joins TRBV12-3 or TRBV12-4 to TRBJ2-7; tentative D call: TRBD2 (6 bases). This CDR3 is built from 11 residues. The DNA of the CDR3 is TGTGGCTCACGGGGGTCCTACGAGCAGTACTTC. Translation gives CGSRGSYEQYF.

This sequence joins TRBV3-1 and TRBJ1-1; D ambiguous. Germline V lookup: CDR1 LGHDT, CDR2 YNNKEL (reference sequence). This CDR3 is built from 14 residues. Trimming cost V 0 bases and J 8 bases, with 13 bases left between them. CDR3 protein: CASSQDHRVLEAFF. Written as DNA, the CDR3 is TGTGCCAGCAGCCAAGACCACAGAGTCTTAGAAGCTTTCTTT.

This clonotype was counted only a few times. V gene TRBV4-2 combines with J gene TRBJ2-2; D perhaps matches TRBD1 (5 bases). V was shortened by 6 bases and J by 3 bases, with 11 bases between the two germline ends. The CDR3 runs 14 residues. Germline assignment: CDR1 LGHNA and CDR2 YNFKEQ. Here the CDR3 reads CASRYQGYTGELFF. The DNA for the CDR3 is TGTGCCAGCAGATACCAGGGCTACACCGGGGAGCTGTTTTTT.

In its sample, this clonotype was seen a few times. The CDR3 loop is CASSQGTSGSIEETQYF. CDR3 DNA sequence: TGCGCCAGCAGCCAGGGGACTAGCGGGAGTATTGAAGAGACCCAGTACTTC. The chain carries TRBV4-3 and TRBJ2-5, with 14 bases identical to TRBD2. There are 17 residues in the CDR3. In germline, CDR1 is LGHNA, CDR2 YSLEER. V shed 3 bases and J 3 bases; nucleotides not matched to a gene: 6.

The table lists this clonotype with many counts. The V and J genes are TRBV15 and TRBJ2-7, with 13 positions matching TRBD2. This CDR3 region has 19 residues. Germline V CDR1 and CDR2: LNHNV, YYDKDF (reference sequence). J gave up 3 bases and V 0 bases, and 11 bases lay outside the gene matches. The CDR3 sequence is CATSREYSGGTSGIYEQYF. As DNA, the CDR3 is TGTGCCACCAGCAGAGAATATTCCGGGGGGACTAGCGGGATCTACGAGCAGTACTTC. Combining the CDR3 with reference TRBV15 and TRBJ2-7 gives the whole variable domain DAMVIQNPRYQVTQFGKPVTLSCSQTLNHNVMYWYQQKSSQAPKLLFHYYDKDFNNEADTPDNFQSRRPNTSFCFLDIRSPGLGDTAMYLCATSREYSGGTSGIYEQYFGPGTRLTVT.

This clonotype was counted at least ten times. This rearrangement joins TRBV6-1 to TRBJ2-7, with 10 nucleotides matching TRBD2. CDR3 length: 17 residues. CDR1 and CDR2 (germline): MNHNS, SASEGT. The trim removed 5 bases at V and 3 bases at J, leaving 13 bases unmatched. In DNA form, the CDR3 reads TGTGCCAGCAGTCACTTTAGCGGGAGGCACCGGGTCTACGAGCAGTACTTC. Its protein is CASSHFSGRHRVYEQYF.

Only a few counts were recorded for this clonotype. The chain is built from TRBV28 and TRBJ2-6; TRBD1 matches at 7 bases. Trimming took 4 bases from V and 2 from J; bases not matched to a gene: 5. Per the germline V gene, CDR1 is MDHEN and CDR2 is SYDVKM. CDR3 length equals 16 residues. CDR3 sequence: CASSSPQGAGANVLTF. The CDR3 nucleotides read TGTGCCAGCAGTTCCCCTCAGGGGGCTGGGGCCAACGTCCTGACTTTC.

This clonotype was detected ten times or more. The chain combines TRBV2 with TRBJ1-1; D call uncertain. Germline V CDR1 and CDR2: SNHLY, FYNNEI. The CDR3 spans 14 residues. V lost 4 bases to trimming and J lost 5 bases, with 14 bases between them. CDR3 nucleotide sequence: TGTGCCAGCAGTGGGGTCACCGGTACAACTGAAGCTTTCTTT. Amino acids: CASSGVTGTTEAFF.